These 19 T cell receptor beta chains were sequenced from one sample in a study of early T cells in non-severe SARS-CoV-2 infection. TCRdb reprocessed the 5' RACE reads with MiXCR, giving one entry per CDR3 protein. Of fewer than 85,000 distinct CDR3 sequences in the sample, about 14% were seen once. The sample consisted of whole blood, taken at baseline. These receptors all stem from an adult who was a healthcare worker with PCR-confirmed SARS-CoV-2 infection or an uninfected control (not recorded which).

The chain recombines TRBV7-3 with TRBJ2-5; TRBD1 aligns across 7 bases. Germline V gene sequence: CDR1 SGHTA, CDR2 FQGTGA. The CDR3 sequence is 15 residues long. Unmatched junction bases numbered 5, after V lost 4 bases and J lost 0 bases. For the CDR3, the DNA is TGTGCCAGCAGCTCCCGCAGGGGGAACCAAGAGACCCAGTACTTC. This sequence encodes CASSSRRGNQETQYF. The full variable domain, completed using reference TRBV7-3 and TRBJ2-5, is GAGVSQTPSNKVTEKGKYVELRCDPISGHTALYWYRQSLGQGPEFLIYFQGTGAADDSGLPNDRFFAVRPEGSVSTLKIQRTERGDSAVYLCASSSRRGNQETQYFGPGTRLLVL.

This clonotype was counted many times. V is TRBV28 and J is TRBJ2-7, with D possibly matching TRBD2 (6 bases). Germline lookup yields CDR1 MDHEN and CDR2 SYDVKM. Trimming stripped 6 bases from V and 5 bases from J, with 20 bases between. The CDR3 runs to 15 residues. The DNA for the CDR3 is TGTGCCAGCAGCCCCGGGGGAGCAGGTTCCCACGAGCAGTACTTC. Encoded protein: CASSPGGAGSHEQYF. The full variable domain, its missing parts supplied by reference TRBV28 and TRBJ2-7, is DVKVTQSSRYLVKRTGEKVFLECVQDMDHENMFWYRQDPGLGLRLIYFSYDVKMKEKGDIPEGYSVSREKKERFSLILESASTNQTSMYLCASSPGGAGSHEQYFGPGTRLTVT.

This clonotype was recorded at least ten times. This chain uses TRBV14 with TRBJ2-1; 12 bases map to TRBD1. This CDR3 contains 16 residues. The junction had 9 bases not matched to a gene; V was cut back by 3 bases and J by 9 bases. Germline lookup yields CDR1 SGHDN and CDR2 FVKESK. The CDR3 spells CASSHLPGQGAGEQFF. CDR3 bases: TGTGCCAGCAGCCACCTCCCGGGACAGGGGGCAGGTGAGCAGTTCTTC.

This clonotype was observed a few times. The chain is built from TRBV3-1 and TRBJ2-2, with a possible D match to TRBD2 (5 bases). Germline-derived CDR1 and CDR2 are LGHDT and YNNKEL (reference sequence). The CDR3 spans 16 residues. Trimming left V 1 base short and J 6 bases short, with 15 bases between. CDR3 DNA sequence: TGTGCCAGCAGCCAAGTAGTACCGGGAATATCCGGGGAGCTGTTTTTT. It specifies CASSQVVPGISGELFF.

The sample holds a few counts of this clonotype. The chain's CDR3 is CASRSDRGLGKNIQYF. As DNA, the CDR3 is TGTGCCAGCAGATCTGACAGGGGGCTTGGCAAAAACATTCAGTACTTC. The chain joins TRBV12-3 or TRBV12-4 to TRBJ2-4; 10 nucleotides line up with TRBD1. The CDR3 runs to 16 residues. The V gene end was trimmed by 6 bases and the J gene end by 3 bases; junction bases not matched to a gene: 8.

This clonotype was recorded a few times. V usage is TRBV5-1 and J usage is TRBJ1-1; the D is unclear. The CDR3 spans 16 residues. V was cut by 1 base and J by 0 bases, with 13 bases left in between. Germline V gene lookup returns CDR1 SGHRS and CDR2 YFSETQ. The CDR3 loop reads CASSLFGERLNTEAFF. CDR3 nucleotides: TGCGCCAGCAGCTTGTTCGGGGAACGACTGAACACTGAAGCTTTCTTT.

The V and J genes are TRBV28 and TRBJ2-7, with D unclear. V lost 4 bases, J lost 0 bases, and 13 bases lay in between. This CDR3 has 15 residues. Germline CDR1 is MDHEN and CDR2 is SYDVKM. The DNA of the CDR3 is TGTGCCAGCAGTTCTCTGGGTGGCCTCTCCTACGAGCAGTACTTC. Translation gives CASSSLGGLSYEQYF. Looking up the rest from reference TRBV28 and TRBJ2-7 gives the full variable domain: DVKVTQSSRYLVKRTGEKVFLECVQDMDHENMFWYRQDPGLGLRLIYFSYDVKMKEKGDIPEGYSVSREKKERFSLILESASTNQTSMYLCASSSLGGLSYEQYFGPGTRLTVT.

The genes are TRBV20-1 and TRBJ1-1, with D uncertain. The CDR3 spans 12 residues. Germline-derived CDR1 and CDR2 are DFQATT and SNEGSKA (reference sequence). CDR3 in DNA: TGCAGCCCGACGGAATCTACTACTGAAGCTTTCTTT. It encodes CSPTESTTEAFF.

This chain connects TRBV28 to TRBJ1-3, with D possibly matching TRBD1 (6 bases). Trimming removed 11 bases at V and 0 bases at J, with 11 bases between. The CDR3 covers 13 residues. Per germline, CDR1 MDHEN and CDR2 SYDVKM. CDR3 in amino acids: CAGMTGSGNTIYF. The CDR3 DNA reads TGTGCCGGAATGACAGGCTCTGGAAACACCATATATTTT.

Many counts were recorded for this clonotype. V gene TRBV24-1 combines with J gene TRBJ2-1; D ambiguous. With 1 base removed from V and 8 bases from J, the gap between germline ends came to 8 bases. From germline, CDR1 is KGHDR and CDR2 SFDVKD. This CDR3 contains 13 residues. CDR3 sequence (DNA): TGTGCCACCAGTGATTTCGGCAGCCATGAGCAGTTCTTC. Encoded protein: CATSDFGSHEQFF.

The rearrangement joins TRBV28 to TRBJ2-5; TRBD1 matches 8 bases. Germline V gives CDR1 MDHEN, CDR2 SYDVKM. Germline trimming cut 7 bases from V and 6 bases from J; bases unmatched to any gene: 10. The CDR3 has 14 residues. This CDR3 is CASKLTGDRKTQYF. The DNA for the CDR3 is TGTGCCAGCAAACTGACAGGGGACAGGAAGACCCAGTACTTC.

The rearrangement joins TRBV11-2 to TRBJ2-5; TRBD2 matches 8 bases. Unmatched junction bases numbered 9, after V lost 1 base and J lost 5 bases. This CDR3 has 16 amino acids. The V gene's germline CDR1 is SGHAT and CDR2 FQNNGV. The CDR3 reads CASSLAAGDWWETQYF. The CDR3 DNA is TGTGCCAGCAGCTTAGCAGCGGGAGATTGGTGGGAGACCCAGTACTTC.

The rearrangement uses TRBV5-5 and TRBJ2-7, with 10 bases aligning to TRBD1. Germline CDR1 reads SGHKS; CDR2 reads YYEKEE (reference sequence). V gave up 5 bases and J gave up 2 bases; unmatched junction bases: 4. CDR3 length equals 14 residues. The CDR3 DNA follows: TGTGCCAGCAGGCCTGGACAGGGGGCCTACGAGCAGTACTTC. It codes for CASRPGQGAYEQYF.

This clonotype was picked up a small number of times. V is TRBV7-9 and J is TRBJ2-5; 11 nucleotides match TRBD2. The CDR3 extends over 16 amino acids. The germline V gene has CDR1 SEHNR and CDR2 FQNEAQ (reference sequence). With 1 base clipped from V and 1 base from J, the junction kept 2 bases outside the gene matches. The CDR3 reads CASSLGLAGFQETQYF. In DNA form, the CDR3 reads TGTGCCAGCAGCTTAGGACTAGCGGGATTCCAAGAGACCCAGTACTTC.

The rearrangement joins TRBV24-1 to TRBJ2-2; the D is unclear. V dropped 9 bases and J dropped 3 bases, with 22 bases sitting between them. CDR3 size: 17 residues. Germline-derived CDR1 and CDR2 are KGHDR and SFDVKD. CDR3 DNA: TGTGCCACCTCACAAACCCGATCCGACGGCGACACCGGGGAGCTGTTTTTT. It codes for CATSQTRSDGDTGELFF.

The V and J genes are TRBV12-3 or TRBV12-4 and TRBJ2-7; D remains ambiguous. V gave up 6 bases and J gave up 4 bases, with 7 bases separating them. The CDR3 covers 11 residues. The CDR3 nucleotides are TGTGCCAGCAGGGGCGTTTACGAGCAGTACTTC. It translates to CASRGVYEQYF.

The V call is TRBV30, the J call TRBJ1-1; D uncertain. This CDR3 has 12 amino acids. Between the trimmed V and J ends, which lost 5 bases and 8 bases, there was a span of 15 bases. CDR1 is GTSNPN, CDR2 SVGIG, per germline (reference sequence). CDR3 amino acids: CAWRHTTTEAFF. CDR3 nucleotide sequence: TGTGCCTGGCGTCATACGACAACGGAAGCTTTCTTT.

The CDR3 region has the DNA TGTGCCAGCAGTTTCCCCGGGACAGGGGCGTACGAGCAGTACTTC. This encodes CASSFPGTGAYEQYF. This rearrangement joins TRBV28 to TRBJ2-7, with 10 nucleotides matching TRBD1. Germline V gene lookup returns CDR1 MDHEN and CDR2 SYDVKM. CDR3 length: 15 residues. Unmatched junction bases numbered 6, after V lost 3 bases and J lost 4 bases. Full variable domain (outside the CDR3, taken from reference TRBV28 and TRBJ2-7): DVKVTQSSRYLVKRTGEKVFLECVQDMDHENMFWYRQDPGLGLRLIYFSYDVKMKEKGDIPEGYSVSREKKERFSLILESASTNQTSMYLCASSFPGTGAYEQYFGPGTRLTVT.

This clonotype was detected a few times. V gene TRBV5-1 combines with J gene TRBJ2-4; 9 nucleotides agree with TRBD1. The CDR3 runs to 16 residues. CDR1 and CDR2 from the germline V gene are SGHRS and YFSETQ. Trimming cost V 2 bases and J 8 bases; bases outside gene matches: 11. The DNA of the CDR3 is TGCGCCAGCAGCTTCGCCGGGACAGGGAACTTCGACATTCAGTACTTC. It is translated as CASSFAGTGNFDIQYF.